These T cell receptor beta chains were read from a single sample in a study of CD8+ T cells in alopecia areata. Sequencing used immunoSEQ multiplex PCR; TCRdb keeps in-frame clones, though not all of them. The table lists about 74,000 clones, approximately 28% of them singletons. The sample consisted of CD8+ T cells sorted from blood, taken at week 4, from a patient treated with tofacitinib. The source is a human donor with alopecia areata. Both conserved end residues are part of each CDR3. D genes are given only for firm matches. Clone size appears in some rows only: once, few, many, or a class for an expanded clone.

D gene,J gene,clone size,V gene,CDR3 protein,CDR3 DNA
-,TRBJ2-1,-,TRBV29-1,CSVEEERETSYNEQFF,TGCAGCGTTGAAGAGGAAAGGGAGACATCCTACAATGAGCAGTTCTTC
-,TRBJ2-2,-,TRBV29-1,CPTQYTGELFF,TGCCCCACTCAATACACCGGGGAGCTGTTTTTT
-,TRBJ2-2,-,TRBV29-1,CSVEVRENTGELFF,TGCAGCGTTGAAGTGCGGGAGAACACCGGGGAGCTGTTTTTT
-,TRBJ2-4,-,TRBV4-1,CASSQGGTLTKNIQYF,TGCGCCAGCAGCCAAGGAGGGACTCTTACCAAAAACATTCAGTACTTC
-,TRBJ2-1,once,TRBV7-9,CASSPPARSNEQFF,TGTGCCAGCAGCCCCCCGGCGAGGAGCAATGAGCAGTTCTTC
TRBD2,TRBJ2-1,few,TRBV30,CAWNGGGRANEQFF,TGTGCCTGGAATGGGGGCGGGAGGGCTAATGAGCAGTTCTTC
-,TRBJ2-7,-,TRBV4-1,CASSQAQGDYEQYF,TGCGCCAGCAGCCAGGCCCAAGGGGACTACGAGCAGTACTTC
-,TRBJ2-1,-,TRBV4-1,CASSLRDEQFF,TGCGCCAGCAGCCTACGCGATGAGCAGTTCTTC
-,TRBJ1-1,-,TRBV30,CAWAYGGTEAFF,TGTGCCTGGGCGTACGGGGGGACTGAAGCTTTCTTT
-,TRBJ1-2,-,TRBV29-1,CSGTLAAHGYTF,TGCAGCGGGACTCTGGCAGCTCATGGCTACACCTTC
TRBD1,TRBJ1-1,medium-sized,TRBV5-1,CASSSGQAEAFF,TGCGCCAGCAGCTCGGGACAGGCTGAAGCTTTCTTT
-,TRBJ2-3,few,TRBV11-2,CASSPDRELNTQYF,TGTGCCAGCAGTCCTGACCGGGAGCTAAATACGCAGTATTTT
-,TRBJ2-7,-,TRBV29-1,CSVQGFSYEQYF,TGCAGCGTTCAGGGGTTCTCCTACGAGCAGTACTTC
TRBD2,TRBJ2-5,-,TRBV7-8,CASSLFFGGRTETQYF,TGTGCCAGCAGCTTATTTTTCGGGGGGAGGACAGAGACCCAGTACTTC
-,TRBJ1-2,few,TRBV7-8,CASSLAREYGYTF,TGTGCCAGCAGCTTAGCGAGGGAATATGGCTACACCTTC
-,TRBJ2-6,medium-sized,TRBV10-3,CAIGDKGPGANVLTF,TGTGCCATCGGGGACAAGGGCCCTGGGGCCAACGTCCTGACTTTC
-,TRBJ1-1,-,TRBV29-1,CSVAVGTGEAFF,TGCAGCGTAGCCGTTGGTACAGGGGAAGCTTTCTTT
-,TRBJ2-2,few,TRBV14,CASSPSQRELFF,TGTGCCAGCAGCCCTTCCCAAAGAGAGCTGTTTTTT
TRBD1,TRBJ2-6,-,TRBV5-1,CASSRQGESSGANVLTF,TGCGCCAGCAGCCGGCAGGGGGAGAGCTCTGGGGCCAACGTCCTGACTTTC
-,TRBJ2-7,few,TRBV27,CASSLSSRLDEQYF,TGTGCCAGCAGTTTATCATCCAGGTTGGACGAGCAGTACTTC
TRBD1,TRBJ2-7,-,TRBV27,CASSSPGQGAPYEQYF,TGTGCCAGCAGTTCCCCGGGACAGGGGGCCCCCTACGAGCAGTACTTC
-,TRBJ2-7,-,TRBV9,CASSVSGAGTSIYEQYF,TGTGCCAGCAGCGTATCCGGCGCCGGGACATCCATCTACGAGCAGTACTTC
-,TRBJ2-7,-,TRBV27,CASTGGDTYEQYF,TGTGCCAGCACCGGGGGTGATACCTACGAGCAGTACTTC
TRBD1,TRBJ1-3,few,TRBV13,CASSAGTGSGNTIYF,TGTGCCAGCAGCGCCGGGACAGGTTCTGGAAACACCATATATTTT
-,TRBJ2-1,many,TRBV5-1,CASSLTDTDNEQFF,TGCGCCAGCAGCTTGACAGACACTGACAATGAGCAGTTCTTC
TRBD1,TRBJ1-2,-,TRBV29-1,CSVEGQGSNYGYTF,TGCAGCGTGGAGGGACAGGGTTCTAACTATGGCTACACCTTC
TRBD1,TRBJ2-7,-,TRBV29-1,CSVSGDRGHF,TGCAGCGTCTCCGGGGACAGGGGACACTTC
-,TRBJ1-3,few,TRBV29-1,CSVEGKGNTIYF,TGCAGCGTTGAAGGGAAGGGGAACACCATATATTTT
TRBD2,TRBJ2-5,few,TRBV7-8,CASSLEGLRGRRKTQYF,TGTGCCAGCAGCTTAGAAGGGCTGCGGGGGAGGCGGAAGACCCAGTACTTC
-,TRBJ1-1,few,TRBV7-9,CASFGSLNTEAFF,TGTGCCAGCTTCGGGTCATTGAACACTGAAGCTTTCTTT
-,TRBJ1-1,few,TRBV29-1,CSVVLENTEAFF,TGCAGCGTTGTCTTAGAGAACACTGAAGCTTTCTTT
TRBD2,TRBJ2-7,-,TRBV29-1,CSKLAGLGTGLYEQYF,TGCAGCAAACTAGCGGGATTAGGAACGGGTTTGTACGAGCAGTACTTC
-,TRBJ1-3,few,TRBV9,CASSPRRQSGFGNTIYF,TGTGCCAGCAGCCCCAGACGACAGAGCGGTTTCGGAAACACCATATATTTT
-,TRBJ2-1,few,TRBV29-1,CSVPSNEQFF,TGCAGCGTTCCGTCCAATGAGCAGTTCTTC
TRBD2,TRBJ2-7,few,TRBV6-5,CASSSKIAGGEQYF,TGTGCCAGCAGCTCAAAAATAGCGGGAGGCGAGCAGTACTTC
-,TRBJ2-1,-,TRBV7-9,CASSAARYNEQFF,TGTGCCAGCAGCGCAGCCAGGTACAATGAGCAGTTCTTC
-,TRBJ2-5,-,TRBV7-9,CASSSRTRAPQETQYF,TGTGCCAGCAGCTCCCGGACTCGGGCACCTCAAGAGACCCAGTACTTC
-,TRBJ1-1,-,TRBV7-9,CASSLAGVNTEAFF,TGTGCCAGCAGCTTAGCAGGGGTGAACACTGAAGCTTTCTTT
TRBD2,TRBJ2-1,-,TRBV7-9,CASSGTSGRSDEQFF,TGTGCCAGCAGCGGGACTAGCGGGAGGTCAGATGAGCAGTTCTTC
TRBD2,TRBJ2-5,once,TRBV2,CASSETSAQETQYF,TGTGCCAGCAGTGAAACTAGCGCGCAAGAGACCCAGTACTTC
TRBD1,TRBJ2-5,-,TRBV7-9,CASSPGTVEQYF,TGTGCCAGCAGCCCGGGGACAGTAGAGCAGTACTTC
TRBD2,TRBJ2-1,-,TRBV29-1,CSVVSGSRENEQFF,TGCAGCGTCGTTAGCGGGAGTCGGGAAAATGAGCAGTTCTTC
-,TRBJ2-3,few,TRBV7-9,CASSDRMGLTDTQYF,TGTGCCAGCAGCGACAGGATGGGGCTCACAGATACGCAGTATTTT
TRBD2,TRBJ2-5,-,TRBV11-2,CASSLTGTSGSVGETQYF,TGTGCCAGCAGCCTCACTGGGACTAGCGGGAGTGTGGGGGAGACCCAGTACTTC
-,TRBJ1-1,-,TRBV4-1,CASSPTLGDVNTEAFF,TGCGCCAGCAGCCCGACTCTGGGGGATGTGAACACTGAAGCTTTCTTT
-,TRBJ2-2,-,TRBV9,CASSASIGELFF,TGTGCCAGCAGCGCATCGATCGGGGAGCTGTTTTTT
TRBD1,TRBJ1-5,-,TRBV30,CAWSAGTGNQPQHF,TGTGCCTGGAGCGCCGGGACAGGCAATCAGCCCCAGCATTTT
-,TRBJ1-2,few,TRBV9,CASGGRAPGGYTF,TGTGCCAGCGGGGGTAGGGCCCCCGGTGGCTACACCTTC
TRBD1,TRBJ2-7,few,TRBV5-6,CASSQHPGQSYEQYF,TGTGCCAGCAGCCAGCACCCGGGACAGTCCTACGAGCAGTACTTC
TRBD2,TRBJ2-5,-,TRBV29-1,CSVDGAGEPTPTETQYF,TGCAGCGTTGACGGTGCGGGAGAGCCTACACCTACAGAGACCCAGTACTTC
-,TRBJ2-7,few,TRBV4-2,CASSGVAGGTYEQYF,TGTGCCAGCAGCGGGGTAGCAGGAGGGACCTACGAGCAGTACTTC
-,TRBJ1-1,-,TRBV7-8,CASSSTGNGDRDTEAFF,TGTGCCAGCAGCTCGACAGGAAACGGGGATCGGGACACTGAAGCTTTCTTT
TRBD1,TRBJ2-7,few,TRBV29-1,CSVLGQGGGSYEQYF,TGCAGCGTCCTTGGACAGGGAGGAGGCTCCTACGAGCAGTACTTC
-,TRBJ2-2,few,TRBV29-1,CSVDLVSGDHDGELFF,TGCAGCGTTGATTTGGTATCTGGGGATCACGACGGGGAGCTGTTTTTT
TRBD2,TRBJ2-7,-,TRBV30,CAWSGDSGRAPEQYF,TGTGCCTGGAGTGGAGATAGCGGGAGGGCCCCCGAGCAGTACTTC